These 6 T cell receptor beta chains originate from one sample sequenced in a study of blood T cell repertoires in COVID-19. The data were produced by immunoSEQ multiplex PCR, yet TCRdb's version contains in-frame clones alone and is incomplete. The table shows approximately 130,000 clones, with about 80% occurring only once. Sequenced: peripheral blood. The origin of the receptors is a man aged 35-49 years with active or convalescent COVID-19.

There are many counts of this clone. As DNA, the CDR3 is TGTGCCAGTAGTATAGGGGCCGAATCCTTAGAGACCCAGTACTTC. Its protein product is CASSIGAESLETQYF. The V call is TRBV19, the J call TRBJ2-5, with D hard to call. This CDR3 comprises 15 residues. The V end was cut by 1 base, the J end by 4 bases, with 13 bases between. In germline, CDR1 is LNHDA, CDR2 SQIVND (reference sequence).

The chain recombines TRBV30 with TRBJ2-3, with D possibly TRBD2 on 5 matching bases. Looked up from germline, CDR1 is GTSNPN and CDR2 is SVGIG (reference sequence). V was shortened by 2 bases and J by 4 bases, with 7 bases between the two germline ends. This CDR3 has 12 amino acids. As DNA, the CDR3 is TGTGCCTGGAGTCGGGGTCCAGATACGCAGTATTTT. Translated, it gives CAWSRGPDTQYF.

The J gene is TRBJ1-4, the V gene TRBV4-2; no clear D. V was cut by 4 bases and J by 2 bases, with 11 bases left in between. The CDR3 spans 15 residues. Looked up from germline, CDR1 is LGHNA and CDR2 is YNFKEQ. The CDR3 sequence is CASSLRGETNEKLFF. CDR3 DNA sequence: TGTGCCAGCAGCCTCCGGGGTGAGACTAATGAAAAACTGTTTTTT.

A single count supports this clone. This chain joins TRBV11-2 and TRBJ2-7, with TRBD2 identical over 7 bases. Looked up from germline, CDR1 is SGHAT and CDR2 is FQNNGV. The V and J ends lost 4 bases and 6 bases, in that order; junction bases with no gene match: 9. This CDR3 contains 14 residues. This CDR3 is CASSSGGAGVEQYF. In DNA, the CDR3 is TGTGCCAGCAGCTCCGGAGGGGCGGGGGTCGAGCAGTACTTC.

This clone showed up just a few times. The J gene is TRBJ2-2, the V gene TRBV27, with D perhaps matching TRBD2 (6 bases). Deletions cut 5 bases from V and 6 bases from J, with 13 bases between. The CDR3 runs 14 residues. CDR1 and CDR2 from the germline V gene are MNHEY and SMNVEV (reference sequence). This CDR3 is CASSLPGRPGELFF. CDR3 coding DNA: TGTGCCAGCAGTCTACCCGGGAGACCCGGGGAGCTGTTTTTT.

This clone has only a few counts. The rearrangement links TRBV6-5 to TRBJ2-2, with 11 bases lining up with TRBD2. Germline loops: CDR1 MNHEY, CDR2 SVGAGI. Trimming at V came to 8 bases and at J to 13 bases, leaving 15 bases not matched to a gene. The CDR3 has 15 residues. The CDR3 DNA follows: TGTGCCAGCTCTTCTAGCGGGGGGACCTACAAGTTGCTGTTTTTT. It specifies CASSSSGGTYKLLFF.